These 6 T cell receptor beta chains were all obtained from the same sample, sequenced in a study of T cell changes during pregnancy in multiple sclerosis. Some clones are missing from TCRdb's copy, which holds only in-frame ones; the method was immunoSEQ multiplex PCR. This table has about 96,000 clones, 85% to 95% appearing once. The source material was peripheral blood, sampled in the first trimester of pregnancy. Every receptor here comes from a female donor with multiple sclerosis, enrolled in a pregnancy study.

J is TRBJ2-1 and V is TRBV19; 9 bases fit TRBD2. CDR3 size: 15 residues. V lost 2 bases to trimming and J lost 9 bases; unmatched junction nucleotides: 8. CDR1 is LNHDA, CDR2 SQIVND, per germline (reference sequence). The CDR3 DNA sequence: TGTGCCAGTAGTATAAGAGGACTAGCGAATCTTGAGCAGTTCTTC. Encoded protein: CASSIRGLANLEQFF.

As for this clone: This same CDR3 is encoded by further DNA sequences in the sample. The V call is TRBV7-2, the J call TRBJ2-2; 12 nucleotides agree with TRBD2. The germline gives CDR1 SGHTA, CDR2 FQGNSA. With 5 bases clipped from V and 5 bases from J, the junction kept 3 bases outside the gene matches. The CDR3 contains 15 residues. The CDR3 DNA is TGTGCCAGCAGCCTACTAGCGGGAGGTACCGGGGAGCTGTTTTTT. This encodes CASSLLAGGTGELFF.

V is TRBV19 and J is TRBJ1-4; 9 bases match TRBD1. V lost 5 bases and J lost 8; bases outside the gene matches: 6. CDR1 and CDR2 (germline): LNHDA, SQIVND (reference sequence). CDR3 length: 14 amino acids. CDR3 sequence reads: CASSVQGAREKLFF. CDR3 in DNA: TGTGCCAGTAGTGTACAGGGGGCGCGGGAAAAACTGTTTTTT.

The rearrangement uses TRBV18 and TRBJ1-4; D may be TRBD1 (5 bases). Germline V gene lookup returns CDR1 KGHSH and CDR2 LQKENI. The CDR3 sequence is 15 residues long. V lost 1 base to trimming and J lost 4 bases, with 10 bases between them. The CDR3 coding sequence is TGTGCCAGCTCACCACGGGGCCCTCTTAATGAAAAACTGTTTTTT. Protein product: CASSPRGPLNEKLFF.

The chain is built from TRBV25-1 and TRBJ1-2; TRBD1 aligns across 10 bases. Germline V gene lookup returns CDR1 MGHDK and CDR2 SYGVNS. The CDR3 totals 14 residues. V shed 6 bases, J shed 6 bases, and the junction held 7 bases outside the gene matches. The CDR3 DNA sequence: TGTGCCAGCAGCAGGGACAGGGGACCTGATGGCTACACCTTC. As protein: CASSRDRGPDGYTF.

This rearrangement joins TRBV2 to TRBJ2-1; the D gene is possibly TRBD2 (6 bases). The length of the CDR3 is 14 residues. Germline V gene data show CDR1 as SNHLY and CDR2 as FYNNEI. V lost 2 bases and J lost 7, with 12 bases in between. DNA for the CDR3: TGTGCCAGCAGTGAATATTTGCGGGGTAATGAGCAGTTCTTC. It codes for CASSEYLRGNEQFF. Complete variable domain (other parts from reference TRBV2 and TRBJ2-1): EPEVTQTPSHQVTQMGQEVILRCVPISNHLYFYWYRQILGQKVEFLVSFYNNEISEKSEIFDDQFSVERPDGSNFTLKIRSTKLEDSAMYFCASSEYLRGNEQFFGPGTRLTVL.